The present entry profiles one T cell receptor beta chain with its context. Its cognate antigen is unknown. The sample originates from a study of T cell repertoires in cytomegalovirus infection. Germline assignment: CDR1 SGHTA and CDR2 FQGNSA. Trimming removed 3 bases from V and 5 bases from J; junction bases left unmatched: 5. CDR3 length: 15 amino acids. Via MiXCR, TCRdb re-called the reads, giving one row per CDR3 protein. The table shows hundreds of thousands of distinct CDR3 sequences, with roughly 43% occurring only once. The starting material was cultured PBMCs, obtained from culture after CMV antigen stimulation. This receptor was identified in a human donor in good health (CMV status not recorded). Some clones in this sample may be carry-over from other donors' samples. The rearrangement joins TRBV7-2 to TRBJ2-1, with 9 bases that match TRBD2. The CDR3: CASSFRLAANNEQFF. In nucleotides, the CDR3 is TGTGCCAGCAGCTTTCGACTAGCGGCCAACAATGAGCAGTTCTTC.